Listed below are T cell receptor beta chains from one sample, sequenced in a study of cytomegalovirus exposure and HLA in healthy donors. Produced via immunoSEQ multiplex PCR; TCRdb's table is partial and in-frame only. The repertoire holds 100,000 to 150,000 clones, with around 77% as singletons. The specimen sequenced was PBMCs. All receptors come from a male donor in good health and CMV-seropositive. The CDR3 runs from the conserved cysteine through the conserved F or W. A D gene is named only where the DNA matches it firmly. Only part of the rows carry a size: once, few, many, or a class if the clone is expanded.

d_gene	v_gene	j_gene	abundance	CDR3nt	CDR3aa
NA	TRBV5-5	TRBJ2-5	few	TGTGCCAGCAGCCCCCTCGGGGTCCAAGAGACCCAGTACTTC	CASSPLGVQETQYF
TRBD1	TRBV27	TRBJ2-2	NA	TGTGCCAGCAGTTTGGGACAGGGGGCAAACACCGGGGAGCTGTTTTTT	CASSLGQGANTGELFF
TRBD2	TRBV5-4	TRBJ2-7	NA	TGTGCCAGCAGCTTGGTGATAGCGGGAATCTACGAGCAGTACTTC	CASSLVIAGIYEQYF
TRBD2	TRBV2	TRBJ2-2	NA	TGTGCCAGCAGCCCGACTAGCCGGTACACCGGGGAGCTGTTTTTT	CASSPTSRYTGELFF
TRBD2	TRBV5-1	TRBJ2-1	NA	TGCGCCAGCAGCTTGGCTCCTAGCGGGGGGCGCGGTGAGCAGTTCTTC	CASSLAPSGGRGEQFF
NA	TRBV5-5	TRBJ1-2	NA	TGTGCCAGCAGCTTTGACAGTTCAGCCTATGGCTACACCTTC	CASSFDSSAYGYTF
TRBD2	TRBV5-8	TRBJ2-5	NA	TGTGCCAGCCTTAGCGGGGGGGCAGAGACCCAGTACTTC	CASLSGGAETQYF
NA	TRBV27	TRBJ2-2	few	TGTGCCAGCAGCAAACGGGGAATCACCGGGGAGCTGTTTTTT	CASSKRGITGELFF
NA	TRBV5-1	TRBJ1-3	once	TGCGCCAGCAGTCAAAGCGGAAACACCATATATTTT	CASSQSGNTIYF
NA	TRBV28	TRBJ1-5	NA	TGTGCCAGCAGTTTATCGGGGGGGATCAATCAGCCCCAGCATTTT	CASSLSGGINQPQHF
NA	TRBV25-1	TRBJ1-5	few	TGTGCCAGCAGTGACCAGCGAGGGCAGCCCCAGCATTTT	CASSDQRGQPQHF
TRBD1	TRBV5-6	TRBJ2-1	NA	TGTGCCAGCAGCTTGGACAGGGGGCAGTTCTTC	CASSLDRGQFF
NA	TRBV28	TRBJ2-7	NA	TGTGCCAGCAGTTCCCGCCGGAGGGACTACGAGCAGTACTTC	CASSSRRRDYEQYF
TRBD2	TRBV5-6	TRBJ2-5	NA	TGTGCCAGCAGCCCCGGACTAGCGGCAATAGAGACCCAGTACTTC	CASSPGLAAIETQYF
NA	TRBV18	TRBJ2-5	NA	TGTGCCAGCTCACCACGGGGGGTGCAAGAGACCCAGTACTTC	CASSPRGVQETQYF
NA	TRBV19	TRBJ2-1	NA	TGTGCCAGTAGTCAAGACAGAATCCTCAATGAGCAGTTCTTC	CASSQDRILNEQFF
TRBD2	TRBV5-5	TRBJ2-3	NA	TGTGCCAGCAGCGCCAGACTAGCGGGGGCGACTAGCACAGATACGCAGTATTTT	CASSARLAGATSTDTQYF
NA	TRBV6-1	TRBJ1-3	NA	TGTGCCAGCAGCGCTACCCCGGCGGCGGTTACCATATATTTT	CASSATPAAVTIYF
NA	TRBV20-1	TRBJ2-3	NA	TGCACCTCAGATACGCAGTATTTT	CTSDTQYF
NA	TRBV6-1	TRBJ2-7	NA	TGTGCCAGCAGCCACAGGGTCTCCTACGAGCAGTACTTC	CASSHRVSYEQYF
NA	TRBV9	TRBJ1-3	NA	TGTGCCAGCAGCGTCCCAGGGAATGGAAACACCATATATTTT	CASSVPGNGNTIYF
TRBD1	TRBV6-5	TRBJ1-2	NA	TGTGCCAGCAGTTACGCGGGGACAGGGAAGGGTGGTGGCTACACCTTC	CASSYAGTGKGGGYTF
TRBD1	TRBV7-9	TRBJ2-7	many	TGTGCCAGCAGCCGCACAGGGGCCAACGAGCAGTACTTC	CASSRTGANEQYF
TRBD2	TRBV9	TRBJ2-1	NA	TGTGCCAGCAGCGTAGAGGGCGGGAGGGCCCACAATGAGCAGTTCTTC	CASSVEGGRAHNEQFF
NA	TRBV23-1	TRBJ2-1	few	TGCGCCAGCAGTCAATCTTCAGGCCTACTGGGGCAGTTCTTC	CASSQSSGLLGQFF
NA	TRBV2	TRBJ2-5	NA	TGTGCCAGCAACCCGGGACTCGCGGCTAGGGGGACCCAGTACTTC	CASNPGLAARGTQYF
NA	TRBV5-5	TRBJ1-5	NA	TGTGCCAGCAGCTTGAGCAGGGGTAGCAATCAGCCCCAGCATTTT	CASSLSRGSNQPQHF
NA	TRBV2	TRBJ2-5	NA	TGTGCCAGCAGTAGCAATCGCGGCGTGGAGACCCAGTACTTC	CASSSNRGVETQYF